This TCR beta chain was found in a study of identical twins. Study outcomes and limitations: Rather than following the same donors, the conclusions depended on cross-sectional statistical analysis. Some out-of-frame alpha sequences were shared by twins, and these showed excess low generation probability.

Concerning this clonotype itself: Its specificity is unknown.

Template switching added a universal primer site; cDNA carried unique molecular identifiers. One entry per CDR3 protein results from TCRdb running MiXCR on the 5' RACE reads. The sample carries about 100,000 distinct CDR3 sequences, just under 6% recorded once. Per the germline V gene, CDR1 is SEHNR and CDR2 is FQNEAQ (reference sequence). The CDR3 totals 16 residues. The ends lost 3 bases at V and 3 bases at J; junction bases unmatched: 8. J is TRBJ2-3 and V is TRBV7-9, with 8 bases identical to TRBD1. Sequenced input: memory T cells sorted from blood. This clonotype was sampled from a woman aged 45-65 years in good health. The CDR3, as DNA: TGTGCCAGCAGCTTGGCAGGGGGCCTCACAACAGATACGCAGTATTTT. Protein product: CASSLAGGLTTDTQYF.